The source of this T cell receptor beta chain is a study of T cells after yellow fever vaccination. Overall study results and limits: Sorted repertoires could include abundant contaminating clonotypes from bulk cells. The booster saw the reappearance of most primary-vaccination clones (about 95% CD4, around 88% CD8). A secondary response was less intense yet reached its peak sooner, at day 5 versus 15.

A 5'RACE template-switching step, the method used to make TCR cDNA, added a universal primer site and UMIs. TCRdb re-called the 5' RACE reads with MiXCR, one entry per CDR3 protein. The sample includes fewer than 350,000 distinct CDR3 sequences, roughly 8.7% of them seen just once. Turning to this clonotype: Its antigen is not identified.

The sequencing here drew on PBMCs, taken on the day of the first yellow fever vaccination. The receptor comes from a man aged 18 to 30 who received the YFV17D yellow fever vaccine.

The CDR3 is CASSHGTGNTGELFF. The CDR3 DNA follows: TGTGCCAGCAGCCACGGGACGGGGAACACCGGGGAGCTGTTTTTT. The chain has TRBV5-4 and TRBJ2-2; D may match TRBD1 or TRBD2 (5 bases each). Trimming stripped 4 bases from V and 1 base from J, with 11 bases between. CDR3 length: 15 amino acids. CDR1 is SGHNT, CDR2 YYREEE, per germline (reference sequence).